These 2 T cell receptor beta chains originate from one sample sequenced in a study of T cells in Graves' hyperthyroidism and ophthalmopathy. The TCR beta CDR3 regions underwent amplification using RNA transcripts as the source. A set of HTBI primers served as the primers for a first-round RT-PCR of the TCR CDR3. Each CDR3 protein is one row after TCRdb ran MiXCR on the multiplex PCR reads. The sample gives approximately 300,000 distinct CDR3 sequences, roughly a fifth of which show up once; under 40% is in the top ten. The specimen sequenced was blood. The receptors originated from a man aged 50 to 60 with Graves' ophthalmopathy.

This chain connects TRBV30 to TRBJ1-5; D perhaps matches TRBD1 (5 bases). V was shortened by 0 bases and J by 4 bases, with 13 bases between the two germline ends. CDR3 length equals 15 residues. Germline-derived CDR1 and CDR2 are GTSNPN and SVGIG (reference sequence). The DNA for the CDR3 is TGTGCCTGGAGTGTACGTACAGGTGTGAATCAGCCCCAGCATTTT. Its protein is CAWSVRTGVNQPQHF.

This clonotype has a count of ten or more. The chain combines TRBV2 with TRBJ1-2, with D unclear. This CDR3 contains 14 residues. The germline CDR1 and CDR2 sequences are SNHLY and FYNNEI. Trimming removed 3 bases from V and 4 bases from J, with 12 bases in between. DNA for the CDR3: TGTGCCAGCAGTGACCTACGAGGTAGCTATGGCTACACCTTC. The encoded protein is CASSDLRGSYGYTF.